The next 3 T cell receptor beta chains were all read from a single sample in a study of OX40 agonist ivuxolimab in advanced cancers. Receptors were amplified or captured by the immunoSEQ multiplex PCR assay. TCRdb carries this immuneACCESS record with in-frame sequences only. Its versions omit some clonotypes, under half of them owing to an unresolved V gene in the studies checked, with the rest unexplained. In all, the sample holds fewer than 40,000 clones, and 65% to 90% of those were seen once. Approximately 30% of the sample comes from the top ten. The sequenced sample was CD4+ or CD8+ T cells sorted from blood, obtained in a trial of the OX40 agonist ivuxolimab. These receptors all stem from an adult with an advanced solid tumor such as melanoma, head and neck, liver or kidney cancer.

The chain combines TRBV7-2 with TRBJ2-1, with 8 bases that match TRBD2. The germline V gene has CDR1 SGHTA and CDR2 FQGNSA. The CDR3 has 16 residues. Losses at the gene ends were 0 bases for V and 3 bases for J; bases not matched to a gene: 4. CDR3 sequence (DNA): TGTGCCAGCAGCTTAGCTACGGGAGGGCACTACAATGAGCAGTTCTTC. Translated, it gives CASSLATGGHYNEQFF.

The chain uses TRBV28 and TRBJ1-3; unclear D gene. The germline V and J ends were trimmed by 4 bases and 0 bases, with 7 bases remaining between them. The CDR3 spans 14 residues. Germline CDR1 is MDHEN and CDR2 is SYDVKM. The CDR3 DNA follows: TGTGCCAGCAGTTGGCAGGCCTCTGGAAACACCATATATTTT. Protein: CASSWQASGNTIYF.

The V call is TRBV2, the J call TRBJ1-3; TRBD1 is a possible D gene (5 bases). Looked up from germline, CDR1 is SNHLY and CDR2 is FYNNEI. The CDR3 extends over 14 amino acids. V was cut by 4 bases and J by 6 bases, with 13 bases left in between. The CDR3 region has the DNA TGTGCCAGCAGTGCTGGCAGGGAGGCAAACACCATATATTTT. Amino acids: CASSAGREANTIYF.